The rows below give T cell receptor beta chains drawn from one sample of a study of human T cells and chemical hapten exposure. TCRdb redid the calling of the RACE reads with MiXCR, one entry per CDR3 protein. In the table there are about 120,000 distinct CDR3 sequences, 13% of which are singletons. The specimen was whole blood, collected in connection with sensitization to the hapten diphenylcyclopropenone (DPC). The receptors come from a woman aged 18-30 years with alopecia areata. Some clones in this sample may be carry-over from other donors' samples. The CDR3 runs from the conserved cysteine through the conserved F or W. The order of the fields is clone size, D gene, CDR3 length, J gene, V gene, CDR3 protein, CDR3 DNA. A D gene is named only where the DNA matches it firmly. Not all rows give a size; the values are once, few, many and, for expanded clones, a class.

-	TRBD1	15	TRBJ1-3	TRBV2	CASNLRQGAGNTIYF	TGTGCCAGCAACCTCCGACAGGGGGCTGGAAACACCATATATTTT
many	-	14	TRBJ2-2	TRBV7-3	CASSPGPNTGELFF	TGTGCCAGCAGCCCTGGACCGAACACCGGGGAGCTGTTTTTT
many	TRBD2	15	TRBJ2-5	TRBV6-2/TRBV6-3	CASSPGTSGPETQYF	TGTGCCAGCAGTCCCGGGACTAGCGGTCCAGAGACCCAGTACTTC
-	TRBD2	16	TRBJ2-3	TRBV28	CASSLILAGARDTQYF	TGTGCCAGCAGTTTAATTCTAGCGGGGGCACGGGATACGCAGTATTTT
many	-	13	TRBJ2-7	TRBV20-1	CSARDPGIDEQYF	TGCAGTGCTAGAGATCCGGGGATCGACGAGCAGTACTTC
few	-	14	TRBJ2-7	TRBV7-2	CASSLVSGGGEQYF	TGTGCCAGCAGCTTAGTGTCCGGGGGAGGCGAGCAGTACTTC
few	-	16	TRBJ2-5	TRBV14	CASSQDRRAEQETQYF	TGTGCCAGCAGCCAAGATCGTCGAGCGGAGCAAGAGACCCAGTACTTC
few	TRBD1	15	TRBJ1-3	TRBV6-1	CASTLDRGTGNTIYF	TGTGCCAGCACCCTGGACAGGGGTACTGGAAACACCATATATTTT
many	-	13	TRBJ2-1	TRBV6-2/TRBV6-3	CASSIQQYNEQFF	TGTGCCAGCAGTATCCAGCAATACAATGAGCAGTTCTTC
many	-	14	TRBJ2-3	TRBV3-1	CASRPGASTDTQYF	TGTGCCAGCAGGCCGGGGGCTAGCACAGATACGCAGTATTTT
-	TRBD1	14	TRBJ2-1	TRBV11-2	CASSLRPGGTEQFF	TGTGCCAGCAGCTTACGCCCAGGGGGCACTGAGCAGTTCTTC
few	-	15	TRBJ1-6	TRBV11-2	CASSLVRGDNSPLHF	TGTGCCAGCAGCTTAGTCCGGGGAGATAATTCACCCCTCCACTTT
few	-	14	TRBJ2-1	TRBV11-2	CASSPQVDRNEQFF	TGTGCCAGCAGCCCCCAGGTCGATCGGAATGAGCAGTTCTTC
few	TRBD1	14	TRBJ2-7	TRBV5-1	CASSTFTGEWGQYF	TGCGCCAGCAGCACATTCACAGGGGAGTGGGGGCAGTACTTC
many	TRBD1	12	TRBJ2-7	TRBV29-1	CSAKGQGSEQYF	TGCAGCGCCAAGGGACAGGGAAGCGAGCAGTACTTC
many	-	14	TRBJ1-2	TRBV7-9	CASSFGQGRKYNAF	TGTGCCAGCAGCTTTGGGCAGGGCCGAAAATATAACGCCTTC